The clone carrying this T cell receptor beta chain has a count of ten or more. Its target is unknown. The entry originates in a study of CD8 T cells in ankylosing spondylitis. Study-level findings and limits: Matched ankylosing spondylitis synovial fluid reportedly contained a significantly enriched population of disease-linked clones. A TCR beta motif of under 10 highly homologous variants appeared characteristic of ankylosing spondylitis blood. Disease-linked clones proved CD8+ and comparatively uncommon in peripheral blood.

TCRdb called the 5' RACE reads again in MiXCR, with one record for every CDR3 protein. The top ten hold around a fifth of the sample, which has approximately 220,000 distinct CDR3 sequences, 10% to 13% seen once. CDR3 length: 15 residues. CDR1 SGHTA and CDR2 FQGTGA come from the germline V gene. After removal of 1 base from V and 12 bases from J, the junction contained 8 bases not matched to a gene. The TCR comes from a male donor with ankylosing spondylitis or in good health (not recorded which). This chain joins TRBV7-3 and TRBJ2-6; 8 bases line up with TRBD1. The sequencing sample was made of blood, either unsorted or a sorted T cell fraction (not recorded which). In DNA form, the CDR3 reads TGTGCCAGCAGCTTAATATCACAGGGGGAAGGCGTCCTGACTTTC. As protein: CASSLISQGEGVLTF.